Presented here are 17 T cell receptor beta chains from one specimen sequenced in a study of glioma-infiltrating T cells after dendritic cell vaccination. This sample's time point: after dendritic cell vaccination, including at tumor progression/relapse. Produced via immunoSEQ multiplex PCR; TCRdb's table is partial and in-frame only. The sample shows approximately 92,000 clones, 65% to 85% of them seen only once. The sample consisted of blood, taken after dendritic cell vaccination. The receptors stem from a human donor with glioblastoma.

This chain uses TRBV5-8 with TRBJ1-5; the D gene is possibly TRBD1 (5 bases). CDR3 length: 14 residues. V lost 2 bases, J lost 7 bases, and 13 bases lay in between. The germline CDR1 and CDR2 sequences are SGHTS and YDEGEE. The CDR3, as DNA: TGTGCCAGCAGCTTCGGAGGGACCAAACAGCCCCAGCATTTT. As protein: CASSFGGTKQPQHF.

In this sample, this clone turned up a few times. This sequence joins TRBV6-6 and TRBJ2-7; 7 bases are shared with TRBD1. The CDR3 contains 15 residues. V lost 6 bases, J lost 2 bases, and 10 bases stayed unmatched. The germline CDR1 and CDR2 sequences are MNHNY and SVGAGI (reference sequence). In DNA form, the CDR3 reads TGTGCCAGCAGATACGGTGGGCAGGGGGCCTACGAGCAGTACTTC. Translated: CASRYGGQGAYEQYF.

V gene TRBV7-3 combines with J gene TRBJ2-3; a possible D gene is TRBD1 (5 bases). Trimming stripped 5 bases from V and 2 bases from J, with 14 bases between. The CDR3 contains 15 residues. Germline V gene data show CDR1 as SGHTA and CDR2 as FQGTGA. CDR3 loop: CASSATGGITDTQYF. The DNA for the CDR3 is TGTGCCAGCAGCGCTACAGGTGGGATCACAGATACGCAGTATTTT.

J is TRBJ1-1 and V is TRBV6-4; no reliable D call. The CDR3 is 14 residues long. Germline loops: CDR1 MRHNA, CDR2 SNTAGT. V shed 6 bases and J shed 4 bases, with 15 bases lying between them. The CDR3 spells CASRTSSSGTEAFF. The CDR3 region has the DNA TGTGCCAGCAGGACCTCCTCTTCGGGCACTGAAGCTTTCTTT.

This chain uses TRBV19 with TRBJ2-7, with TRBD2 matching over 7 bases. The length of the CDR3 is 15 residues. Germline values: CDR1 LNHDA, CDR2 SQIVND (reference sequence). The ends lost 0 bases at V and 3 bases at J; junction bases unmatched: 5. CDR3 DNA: TGTGCCAGTAGTATAGATGGAGGACTAGTCTACGAGCAGTACTTC. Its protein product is CASSIDGGLVYEQYF.

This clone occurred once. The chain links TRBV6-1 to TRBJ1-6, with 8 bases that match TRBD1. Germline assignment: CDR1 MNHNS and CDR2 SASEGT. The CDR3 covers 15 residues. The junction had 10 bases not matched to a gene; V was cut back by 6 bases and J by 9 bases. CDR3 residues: CASRGPGGAGSPLHF. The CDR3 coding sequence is TGTGCCAGCAGGGGCCCAGGGGGCGCGGGTTCACCCCTCCACTTT.

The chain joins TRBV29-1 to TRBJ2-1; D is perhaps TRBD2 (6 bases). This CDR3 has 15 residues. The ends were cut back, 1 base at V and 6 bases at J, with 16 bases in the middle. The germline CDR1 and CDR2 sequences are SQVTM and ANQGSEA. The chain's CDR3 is CSVEGFRDSPNEQFF. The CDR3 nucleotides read TGCAGCGTTGAAGGCTTCCGGGACTCGCCCAATGAGCAGTTCTTC.

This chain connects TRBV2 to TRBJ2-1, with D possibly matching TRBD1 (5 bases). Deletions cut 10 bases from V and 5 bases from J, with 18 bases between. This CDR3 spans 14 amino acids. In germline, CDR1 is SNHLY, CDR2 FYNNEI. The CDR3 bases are TGTGCCACCTTAAGAGATATAGGGGACAATGAGCAGTTCTTC. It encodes CATLRDIGDNEQFF.

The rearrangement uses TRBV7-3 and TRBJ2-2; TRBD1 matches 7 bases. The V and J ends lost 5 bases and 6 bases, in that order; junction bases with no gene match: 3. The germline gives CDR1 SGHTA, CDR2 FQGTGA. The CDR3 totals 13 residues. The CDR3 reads CASSPTGAGELFF. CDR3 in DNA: TGTGCCAGCAGCCCAACAGGGGCCGGGGAGCTGTTTTTT.

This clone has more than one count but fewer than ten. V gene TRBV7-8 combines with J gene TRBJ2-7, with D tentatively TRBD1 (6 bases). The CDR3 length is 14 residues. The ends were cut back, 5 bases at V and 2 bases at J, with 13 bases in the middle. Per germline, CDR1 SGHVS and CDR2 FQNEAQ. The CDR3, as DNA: TGTGCCAGCAGCCCGACGAACAGGGCCTACGAGCAGTACTTC. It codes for CASSPTNRAYEQYF.

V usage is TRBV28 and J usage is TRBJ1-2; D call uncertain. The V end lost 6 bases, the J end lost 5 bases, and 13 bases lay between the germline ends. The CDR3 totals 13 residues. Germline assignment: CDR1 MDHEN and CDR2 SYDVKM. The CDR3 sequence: CASRGNIPYGYTF. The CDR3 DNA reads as TGTGCCAGCAGGGGCAACATCCCTTATGGCTACACCTTC.

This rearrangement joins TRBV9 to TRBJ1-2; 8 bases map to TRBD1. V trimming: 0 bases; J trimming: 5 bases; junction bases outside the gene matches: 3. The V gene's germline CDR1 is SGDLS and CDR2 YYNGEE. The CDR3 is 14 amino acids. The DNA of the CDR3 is TGTGCCAGCAGCGTAGAACAGGGGGGATATGGCTACACCTTC. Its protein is CASSVEQGGYGYTF.

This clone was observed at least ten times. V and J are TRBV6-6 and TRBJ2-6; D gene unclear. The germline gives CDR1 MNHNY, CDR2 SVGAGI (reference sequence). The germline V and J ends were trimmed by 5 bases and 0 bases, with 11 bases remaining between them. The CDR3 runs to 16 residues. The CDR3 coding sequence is TGTGCCAGCAGTAACCAACTGATCTCTGGGGCCAACGTCCTGACTTTC. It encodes CASSNQLISGANVLTF.

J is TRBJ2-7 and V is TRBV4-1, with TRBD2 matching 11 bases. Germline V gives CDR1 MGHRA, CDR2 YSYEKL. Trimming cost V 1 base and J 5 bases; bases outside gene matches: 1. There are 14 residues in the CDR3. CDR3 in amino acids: CASSQVGLADEQYF. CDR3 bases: TGCGCCAGCAGCCAAGTGGGACTAGCGGACGAGCAGTACTTC.

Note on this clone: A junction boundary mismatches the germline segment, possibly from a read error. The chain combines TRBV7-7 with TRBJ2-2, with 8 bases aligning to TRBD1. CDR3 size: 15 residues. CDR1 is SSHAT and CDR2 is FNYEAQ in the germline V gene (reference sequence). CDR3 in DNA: TGTGCTAGCAGCCCTGGGACAGGCCCCACCGGGGAGCTGTTTTTT. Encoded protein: CASSPGTGPTGELFF.

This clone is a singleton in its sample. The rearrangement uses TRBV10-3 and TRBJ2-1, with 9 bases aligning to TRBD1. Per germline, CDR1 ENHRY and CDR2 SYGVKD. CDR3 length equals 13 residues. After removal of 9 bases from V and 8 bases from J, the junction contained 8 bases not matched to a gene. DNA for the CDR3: TGTGCCATTGCCGGGACAGGGTTGGATGAGCAGTTCTTC. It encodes CAIAGTGLDEQFF.

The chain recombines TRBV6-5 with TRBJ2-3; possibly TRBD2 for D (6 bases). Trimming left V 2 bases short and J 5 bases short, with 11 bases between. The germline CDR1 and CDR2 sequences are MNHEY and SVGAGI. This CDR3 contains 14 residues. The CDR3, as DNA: TGTGCCAGCAGTTACGGTCTAGCGTTAGATACGCAGTATTTT. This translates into CASSYGLALDTQYF.